This TCR beta chain was documented in a study of blood T cell repertoires in COVID-19 (dated by TCRdb to the early 2020s). Background on the whole study: Samples from collaborators originated in the United States, Italy and Spain and spanned both the acute and convalescent phases of COVID-19. The material from the prospective study consisted of cDNA or gDNA derived from T cells, B-cell-depleted T cells, or PBMCs. The dataset comprised deeply sampled blood TCRbeta repertoires from subjects exposed to, actively infected with, or recovered from COVID-19. The repertoires were made available in a free public database intended to serve as a resource for research on the immune response to SARS-CoV-2. The samples were drawn from the first 160 participants of the ongoing ImmuneRACE study and from 950 to 1,500 subjects provided by 6 global collaborators. The sample metadata nearly always contained a de-identified subject ID, COVID-19 status, age in years and sex. Where available, HLA class I and class II types were taken from metadata supplied by the sample provider and were not determined by assay-based typing. Broad study findings and their caveats: How much clinical and demographic metadata was included differed by source and by participant, and the metadata was provided uncurated.

The CDR3 holds 15 amino acids from the cysteine to the phenylalanine. The read is trimmed to its CDR3 DNA, 45 bases read in frame from base 1. From a lookup of the germline V gene, CDR1 and CDR2 are KGHSH and LQKENI. V gives up 3 bases and J gives up 4 bases, and the segment between their germline ends measures 15 bases. TCRbeta CDR3 regions were amplified from genomic DNA by means of the immunoSEQ Assay, a bias-controlled multiplex PCR. The authors processed their data as follows. Within the assay, amplification of reference gene primers was used to estimate how many nucleated cells each sample contained. To quantify the absolute abundance of each unique TCRbeta CDR3 rearrangement, sequence reads were collapsed and filtered. For each sample, productive Simpson clonality was calculated as the square root of Simpson's diversity index over productive rearrangements. What TCRdb holds here is the immuneACCESS table cut down to in-frame rearrangements. Part of the clones is not present; checked against another copy, under half of the missing clones reflect an unresolved V gene, and the others are unexplained. The V and J calls and clone size are taken from that table; D and trimming were inferred from the DNA. The sample has under 85,000 clones on record, about 82% of them singletons. In total, the top ten clones hold 35% to 45% of the sample.

A word on this clone: Its target antigen remains unknown. No much larger clone exists at a distance of one base, and base qualities are not known.

The collaborating institutions used their own protocols to collect whole blood in K2EDTA tubes. For TCRbeta analysis, collaborators shipped samples in one of three forms: frozen whole blood, isolated PBMCs, or DNA extracted from either of those sample types. The chain joins TRBV18 to TRBJ1-1, with TRBD1 perhaps the D gene, on 5 matching bases. The sample comprised peripheral blood. This sequence originates from a human donor in a cohort sampled during active COVID-19. DNA sequence: TGTGCCAGCTCACCTCGGGGGACGCCGGGCACTGAAGCTTTCTTT. This encodes CASSPRGTPGTEAFF.